These 16 T cell receptor beta chains originate from one sample sequenced in a study of T-cell memory formation after mild COVID-19. TCRdb called the 5' RACE reads again in MiXCR, with one record for every CDR3 protein. The sample has about 140,000 distinct CDR3 sequences; 13% to 15% are singletons. The material sequenced was PBMCs or a T cell subset sorted from them (not recorded which). These receptors were collected from an adult woman who had mild COVID-19 (a few samples of this study predate the infection). Cell type and time point are not known.

This rearrangement joins TRBV7-8 to TRBJ1-1, with a tentative D call TRBD1 (5 bases). Trimming left V 4 bases short and J 1 base short, with 13 bases between. Germline V lookup: CDR1 SGHVS, CDR2 FQNEAQ. CDR3 length equals 15 residues. CDR3 sequence: CASSSFKGENTEAFF. The CDR3 nucleotides read TGTGCCAGCAGCTCATTCAAAGGGGAGAACACTGAAGCTTTCTTT.

The V call is TRBV12-3 or TRBV12-4, the J call TRBJ1-1; no clear D. Trimming pared 6 bases from V and 1 base from J, leaving 9 bases between. The CDR3 has 13 residues. The DNA of the CDR3 is TGTGCCAGCAGCCGGACTTGGAACACTGAAGCTTTCTTT. It yields the protein CASSRTWNTEAFF.

The chain joins TRBV7-9 to TRBJ1-1; no clear D. The CDR3 is 9 amino acids. Looked up from germline, CDR1 is SEHNR and CDR2 is FQNEAQ (reference sequence). V dropped 4 bases and J dropped 10 bases, with 4 bases sitting between them. The CDR3 DNA reads TGTGCCAGCAGCTATGGAGCTTTCTTT. Translating it yields CASSYGAFF.

The chain carries TRBV24-1 and TRBJ2-2; possibly TRBD1 or TRBD2 for D (5 bases each). Germline V gene data show CDR1 as KGHDR and CDR2 as SFDVKD. The ends were cut back, 3 bases at V and 4 bases at J, with 14 bases in the middle. This CDR3 region has 16 residues. CDR3 in amino acids: CATSDRGRLSTGELFF. The CDR3 DNA follows: TGTGCCACCAGTGATCGGGGACGCCTCTCCACCGGGGAGCTGTTTTTT.

This clonotype was counted between two and nine times. The chain combines TRBV30 with TRBJ2-1; D may match TRBD1 or TRBD2 (6 bases each). Germline lookup yields CDR1 GTSNPN and CDR2 SVGIG (reference sequence). The ends were cut back, 4 bases at V and 8 bases at J, with 18 bases in the middle. This CDR3 region has 14 residues. CDR3 nucleotides: TGTGCCTGGAAAGAGGGAAGAGGGGGGTATGAGCAGTTCTTC. This codes for CAWKEGRGGYEQFF.

The chain is built from TRBV11-3 and TRBJ2-5; 9 bases are shared with TRBD2. J lost 5 bases, V lost 3 bases, and 7 bases had no gene match. Per the germline V gene, CDR1 is SGHNT and CDR2 is YENEEA. This CDR3 spans 15 amino acids. The CDR3 loop is CASSFNLAGSETQYF. CDR3 in DNA: TGTGCCAGCAGCTTTAACCTAGCGGGGTCGGAGACCCAGTACTTC.

V usage is TRBV9 and J usage is TRBJ2-7; the match to TRBD1 covers 7 bases. Germline V CDR1 and CDR2: SGDLS, YYNGEE. V lost 2 bases to trimming and J lost 6 bases; unmatched junction nucleotides: 11. CDR3 size: 15 residues. CDR3 sequence reads: CASSVGTVAGTEQYF. In DNA, the CDR3 is TGTGCCAGCAGCGTCGGGACAGTAGCAGGGACCGAGCAGTACTTC.

In its sample, this clonotype was seen a few times. The V gene is TRBV4-1, the J gene TRBJ1-1; no clear D gene. The CDR3 spans 15 residues. Trimming cost V 2 bases and J 0 bases, with 10 bases left between them. Germline CDR1 and CDR2: MGHRA and YSYEKL. This chain's CDR3 is CASSQQTEMNTEAFF. The CDR3 DNA reads as TGCGCCAGCAGCCAACAAACAGAAATGAACACTGAAGCTTTCTTT.

This clonotype has just a few counts. The chain carries TRBV20-1 and TRBJ2-2; unclear D gene. V was shortened by 5 bases and J by 2 bases, with 24 bases between the two germline ends. The CDR3 is made up of 18 amino acids. From germline, CDR1 is DFQATT and CDR2 SNEGSKA (reference sequence). The CDR3 protein is CSAVKIRGVYLNTGELFF. The CDR3 DNA reads TGCAGTGCTGTGAAGATCCGAGGTGTCTACTTAAACACCGGGGAGCTGTTTTTT.

This chain uses TRBV7-3 with TRBJ2-1; D uncertain. Trimming cost V 6 bases and J 8 bases, with 11 bases left between them. This CDR3 comprises 12 residues. CDR1 is SGHTA, CDR2 FQGTGA, per germline. This CDR3 is CASRSIDDEQFF. DNA of the CDR3: TGTGCCAGCAGATCCATAGACGATGAGCAGTTCTTC.

This clonotype was detected a few times. The V gene is TRBV7-9, the J gene TRBJ2-5, with 9 bases fitting TRBD2. The CDR3 consists of 16 residues. The germline V gene has CDR1 SEHNR and CDR2 FQNEAQ (reference sequence). The J segment lost 5 bases and the V segment lost 2 bases, leaving 9 bases of the junction unmatched. This CDR3 reads CASSLTVAGVGETQYF. CDR3 nucleotide sequence: TGTGCCAGCAGCTTAACGGTAGCGGGAGTTGGGGAGACCCAGTACTTC. Filled out from reference TRBV7-9 and TRBJ2-5, the complete variable domain reads DTGVSQNPRHKITKRGQNVTFRCDPISEHNRLYWYRQTLGQGPEFLTYFQNEAQLEKSRLLSDRFSAERPKGSFSTLEIQRTEQGDSAMYLCASSLTVAGVGETQYFGPGTRLLVL.

The rearrangement uses TRBV14 and TRBJ2-7, with a tentative D call TRBD1 (5 bases). Trimming took off 1 base at V and 0 bases at J, with 10 bases between the two ends. The CDR3 has 15 residues. Germline V gene data show CDR1 as SGHDN and CDR2 as FVKESK. For the CDR3, the DNA is TGTGCCAGCAGCCAAGCGTGGACACCCTCCTACGAGCAGTACTTC. Translating it yields CASSQAWTPSYEQYF.

The chain couples TRBV2 to TRBJ1-5, with D possibly TRBD1 on 5 matching bases. Deletions cut 7 bases from V and 7 bases from J, with 17 bases between. Germline-derived CDR1 and CDR2 are SNHLY and FYNNEI. The CDR3 spans 14 residues. The CDR3: CASTPNGGSQPQHF. CDR3 nucleotides: TGTGCCAGCACTCCCAACGGGGGGAGCCAGCCCCAGCATTTT. Combining the CDR3 with reference TRBV2 and TRBJ1-5 gives the whole variable domain EPEVTQTPSHQVTQMGQEVILRCVPISNHLYFYWYRQILGQKVEFLVSFYNNEISEKSEIFDDQFSVERPDGSNFTLKIRSTKLEDSAMYFCASTPNGGSQPQHFGDGTRLSIL.

This rearrangement joins TRBV7-9 to TRBJ1-2, with D possibly being TRBD1 (6 bases). Germline lookup yields CDR1 SEHNR and CDR2 FQNEAQ (reference sequence). V was clipped by 11 bases and J by 4 bases, with 26 bases between them. This CDR3 is 16 amino acids long. In nucleotides, the CDR3 is TGTGCCCTCACTCGAGCCGGGACACAAGTTCCCTATGGCTACACCTTC. It translates to CALTRAGTQVPYGYTF.

The chain employs TRBV5-1 and TRBJ2-5, with a tentative D call TRBD2 (6 bases). V shed 4 bases and J shed 2 bases, with 9 bases lying between them. Germline CDR1 SGHRS, CDR2 YFSETQ. The CDR3 totals 13 residues. DNA of the CDR3: TGCGCCAGCAGCACTGGACTACAAGAGACCCAGTACTTC. This translates into CASSTGLQETQYF. The complete variable domain, with remaining parts taken from reference TRBV5-1 and TRBJ2-5, reads KAGVTQTPRYLIKTRGQQVTLSCSPISGHRSVSWYQQTPGQGLQFLFEYFSETQRNKGNFPGRFSGRQFSNSRSEMNVSTLELGDSALYLCASSTGLQETQYFGPGTRLLVL.

A few counts support this clonotype. J is TRBJ1-1 and V is TRBV5-1; no reliable D call. The V gene lost 5 bases and the J gene lost 4 bases, with 9 bases spanning the gap. Germline CDR1 reads SGHRS; CDR2 reads YFSETQ. The CDR3 is 12 residues long. Written as DNA, the CDR3 is TGCGCCAGCAGTAAGGGTGGCACTGAAGCTTTCTTT. This gives the protein CASSKGGTEAFF. The variable domain in full, completed from reference TRBV5-1 and TRBJ1-1, reads KAGVTQTPRYLIKTRGQQVTLSCSPISGHRSVSWYQQTPGQGLQFLFEYFSETQRNKGNFPGRFSGRQFSNSRSEMNVSTLELGDSALYLCASSKGGTEAFFGQGTRLTVV.